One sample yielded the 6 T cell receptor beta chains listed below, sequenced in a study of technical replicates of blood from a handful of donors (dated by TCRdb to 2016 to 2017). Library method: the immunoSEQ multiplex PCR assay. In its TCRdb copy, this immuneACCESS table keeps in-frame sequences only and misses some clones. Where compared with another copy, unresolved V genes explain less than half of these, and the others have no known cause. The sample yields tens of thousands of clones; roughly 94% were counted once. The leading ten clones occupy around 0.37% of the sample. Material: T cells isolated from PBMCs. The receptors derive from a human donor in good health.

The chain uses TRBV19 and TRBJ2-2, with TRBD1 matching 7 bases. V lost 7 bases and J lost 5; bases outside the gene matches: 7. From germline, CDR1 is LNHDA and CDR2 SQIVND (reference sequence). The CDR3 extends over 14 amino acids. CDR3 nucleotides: TGTGCCAGTAAGCGACAGGGTTTAACCGGGGAGCTGTTTTTT. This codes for CASKRQGLTGELFF.

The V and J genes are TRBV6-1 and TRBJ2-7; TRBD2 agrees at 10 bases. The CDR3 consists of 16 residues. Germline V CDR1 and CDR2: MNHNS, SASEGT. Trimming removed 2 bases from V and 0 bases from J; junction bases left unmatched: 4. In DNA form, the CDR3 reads TGTGCCAGCAGTGAAATAGCGGGAGGCCACTCCTACGAGCAGTACTTC. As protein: CASSEIAGGHSYEQYF.

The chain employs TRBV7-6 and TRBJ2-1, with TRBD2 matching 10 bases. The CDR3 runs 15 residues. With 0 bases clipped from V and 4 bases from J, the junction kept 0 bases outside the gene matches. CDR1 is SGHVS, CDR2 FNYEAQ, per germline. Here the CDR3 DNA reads TGTGCCAGCAGCTTAGCGGGACTAGCGTACAATGAGCAGTTCTTC. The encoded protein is CASSLAGLAYNEQFF.

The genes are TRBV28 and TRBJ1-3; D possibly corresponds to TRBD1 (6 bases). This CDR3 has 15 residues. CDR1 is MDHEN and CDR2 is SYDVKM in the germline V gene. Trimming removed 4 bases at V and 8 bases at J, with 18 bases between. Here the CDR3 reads CASSSYDRSTDTIYF. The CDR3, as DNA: TGTGCCAGCAGTTCCTACGACAGGTCTACAGACACCATATATTTT. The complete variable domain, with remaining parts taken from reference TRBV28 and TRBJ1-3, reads DVKVTQSSRYLVKRTGEKVFLECVQDMDHENMFWYRQDPGLGLRLIYFSYDVKMKEKGDIPEGYSVSREKKERFSLILESASTNQTSMYLCASSSYDRSTDTIYFGEGSWLTVV.

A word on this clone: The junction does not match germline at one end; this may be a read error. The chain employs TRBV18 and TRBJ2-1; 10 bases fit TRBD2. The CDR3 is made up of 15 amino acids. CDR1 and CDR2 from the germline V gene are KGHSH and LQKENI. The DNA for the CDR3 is TGTGCCAGCTCACAGACCGGGACTAGCGACCAACAAAATCTCTTC. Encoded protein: CASSQTGTSDQQNLF. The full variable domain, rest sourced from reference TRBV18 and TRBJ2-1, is NAGVMQNPRHLVRRRGQEARLRCSPMKGHSHVYWYRQLPEEGLKFMVYLQKENIIDESGMPKERFSAEFPKEGPSILRIQQVVRGDSAAYFCASSQTGTSDQQNLFGPGTRLTVL.

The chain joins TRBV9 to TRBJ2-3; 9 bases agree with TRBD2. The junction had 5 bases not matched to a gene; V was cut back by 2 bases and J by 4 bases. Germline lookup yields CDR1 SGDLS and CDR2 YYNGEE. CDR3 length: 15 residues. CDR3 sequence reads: CASSVSGRKADTQYF. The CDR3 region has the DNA TGTGCCAGCAGCGTTAGCGGGAGAAAGGCAGATACGCAGTATTTT.